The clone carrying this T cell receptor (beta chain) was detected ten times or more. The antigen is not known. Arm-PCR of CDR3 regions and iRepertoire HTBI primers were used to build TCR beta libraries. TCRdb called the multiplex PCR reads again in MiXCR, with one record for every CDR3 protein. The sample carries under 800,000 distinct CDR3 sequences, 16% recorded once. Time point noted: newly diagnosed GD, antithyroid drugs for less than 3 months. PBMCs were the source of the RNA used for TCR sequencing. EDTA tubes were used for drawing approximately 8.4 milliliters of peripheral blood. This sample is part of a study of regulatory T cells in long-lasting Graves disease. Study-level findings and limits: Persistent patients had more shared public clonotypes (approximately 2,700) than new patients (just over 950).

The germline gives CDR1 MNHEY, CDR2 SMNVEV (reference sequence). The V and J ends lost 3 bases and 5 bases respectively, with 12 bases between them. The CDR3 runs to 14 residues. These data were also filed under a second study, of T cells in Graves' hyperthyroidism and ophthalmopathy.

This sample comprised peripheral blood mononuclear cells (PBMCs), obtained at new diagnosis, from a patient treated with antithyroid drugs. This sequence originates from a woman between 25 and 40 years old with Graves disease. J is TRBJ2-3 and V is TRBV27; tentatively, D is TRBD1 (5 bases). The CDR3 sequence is CASSLQGWVDTQYF. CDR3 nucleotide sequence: TGTGCCAGCAGTTTGCAGGGATGGGTAGATACGCAGTATTTT.